The T cell receptor beta chain described here comes from a study of blood T cell repertoires in COVID-19. TCRdb keeps only in-frame clones here, not all; method: immunoSEQ multiplex PCR. Altogether some 250,000 clones are present, approximately 91% being singletons, with the ten largest covering over 2%. Participant ages covered roughly 18 to 89 years across around 25 US areas. The specimen was PBMCs or T cells enriched from blood (not recorded which). The clonotype comes from a woman between 40 and 50 years old with acute COVID-19.

The CDR3 loop is CASSLGSSGGNTDTQYF. CDR3 sequence (DNA): TGTGCCAGCAGCTTAGGATCCAGCGGGGGGAACACAGATACGCAGTATTTT. The chain links TRBV11-3 to TRBJ2-3; 9 nucleotides agree with TRBD2. This CDR3 region has 17 residues. After removal of 1 base from V and 2 bases from J, the junction contained 7 bases not matched to a gene. Germline loops: CDR1 SGHNT, CDR2 YENEEA.